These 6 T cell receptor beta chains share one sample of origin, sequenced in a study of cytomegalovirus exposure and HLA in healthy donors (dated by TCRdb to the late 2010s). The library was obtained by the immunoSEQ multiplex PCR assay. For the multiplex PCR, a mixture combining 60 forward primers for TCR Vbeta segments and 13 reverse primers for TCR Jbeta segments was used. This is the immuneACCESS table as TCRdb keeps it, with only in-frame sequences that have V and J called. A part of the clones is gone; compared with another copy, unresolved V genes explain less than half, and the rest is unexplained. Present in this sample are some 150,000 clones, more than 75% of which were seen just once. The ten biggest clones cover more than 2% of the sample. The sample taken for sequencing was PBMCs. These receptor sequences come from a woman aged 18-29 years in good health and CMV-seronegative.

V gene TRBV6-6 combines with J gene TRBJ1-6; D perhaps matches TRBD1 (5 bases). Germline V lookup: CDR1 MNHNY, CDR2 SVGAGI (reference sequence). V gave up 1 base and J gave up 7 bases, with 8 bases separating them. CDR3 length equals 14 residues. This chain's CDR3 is CASSYLQGNSPLHF. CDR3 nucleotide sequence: TGTGCCAGCAGTTACTTGCAGGGCAATTCACCCCTCCACTTT.

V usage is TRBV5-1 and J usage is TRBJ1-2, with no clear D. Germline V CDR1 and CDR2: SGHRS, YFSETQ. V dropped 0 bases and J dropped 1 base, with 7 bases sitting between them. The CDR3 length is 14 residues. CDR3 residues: CASSLDLDNYGYTF. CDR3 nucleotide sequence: TGCGCCAGCAGCTTGGATTTAGATAACTATGGCTACACCTTC. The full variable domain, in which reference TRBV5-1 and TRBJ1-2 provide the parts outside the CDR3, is KAGVTQTPRYLIKTRGQQVTLSCSPISGHRSVSWYQQTPGQGLQFLFEYFSETQRNKGNFPGRFSGRQFSNSRSEMNVSTLELGDSALYLCASSLDLDNYGYTFGSGTRLTVV.

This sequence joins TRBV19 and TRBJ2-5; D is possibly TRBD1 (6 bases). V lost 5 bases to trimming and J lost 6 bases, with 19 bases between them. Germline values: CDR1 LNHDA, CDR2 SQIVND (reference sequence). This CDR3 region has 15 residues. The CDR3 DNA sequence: TGTGCCAGTAGTCCGAGGGGCCAACAGGGAAAGACCCAGTACTTC. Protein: CASSPRGQQGKTQYF.

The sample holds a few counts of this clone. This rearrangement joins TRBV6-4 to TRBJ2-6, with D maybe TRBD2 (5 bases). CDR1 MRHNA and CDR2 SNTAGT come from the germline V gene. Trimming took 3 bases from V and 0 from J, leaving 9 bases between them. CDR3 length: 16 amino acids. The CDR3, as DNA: TGTGCCAGCAGTGAGACGGGATTCTCTGGGGCCAACGTCCTGACTTTC. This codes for CASSETGFSGANVLTF.

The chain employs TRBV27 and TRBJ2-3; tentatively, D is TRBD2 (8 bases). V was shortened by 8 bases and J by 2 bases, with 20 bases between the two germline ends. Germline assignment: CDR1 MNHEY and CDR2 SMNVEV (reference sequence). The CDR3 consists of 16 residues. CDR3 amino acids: CASQGGAGGVTDTQYF. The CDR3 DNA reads TGTGCCAGCCAGGGGGGGGCGGGGGGAGTCACAGATACGCAGTATTTT.

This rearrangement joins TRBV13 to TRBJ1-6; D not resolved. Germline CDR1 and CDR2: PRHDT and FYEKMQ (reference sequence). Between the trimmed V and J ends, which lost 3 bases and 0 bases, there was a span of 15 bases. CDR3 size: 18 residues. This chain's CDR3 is CASSFTGWPSSYNSPLHF. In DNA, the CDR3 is TGTGCCAGCAGCTTCACCGGGTGGCCGAGCTCCTATAATTCACCCCTCCACTTT.